Listed below are T cell receptor beta chains from one sample, sequenced in a study of T cells in Graves' hyperthyroidism and ophthalmopathy. TCRdb reanalysed the multiplex PCR reads using MiXCR and keeps one entry per CDR3 protein. The sample lists around 400,000 distinct CDR3 sequences, roughly 25% occurring once. The sequenced sample consisted of blood. The receptors were gathered from a man in his forties or fifties with Graves' hyperthyroidism. CDR3s include the opening cysteine and the closing phenylalanine or tryptophan. A D gene is named only where the DNA matches it firmly. Rows may omit the clone size; those that give it use once, few, many or a size class.

D: NA; V: TRBV5-1; size: NA; J: TRBJ2-7; DNA: TGCGCCAGCAGCCCGGGACCAGTCGAGGGAGGGCAGTACTTC; CDR3: CASSPGPVEGGQYF
D: NA; V: TRBV27; size: many; J: TRBJ2-7; DNA: TGTGCCAGCAGTTTAGTGGGTAACTACGAGCAGTACTTC; CDR3: CASSLVGNYEQYF
D: TRBD2; V: TRBV24-1; size: few; J: TRBJ2-1; DNA: TGTGCCACCAGTGATCCTAGCGGGATAGACAATGAGCAGTTCTTC; CDR3: CATSDPSGIDNEQFF
D: NA; V: TRBV20-1; size: few; J: TRBJ1-1; DNA: TGCAGTGCTAGTTTGGGGTCGGACACTGAAGCTTTCTTT; CDR3: CSASLGSDTEAFF
D: TRBD1; V: TRBV29-1; size: few; J: TRBJ2-3; DNA: TGCAGCGTTGTTCAGGGGGCAGATACGCAGTATTTT; CDR3: CSVVQGADTQYF
D: NA; V: TRBV7-3; size: many; J: TRBJ2-1; DNA: TGTGCCAGCAGCTTAGGGGCAGGGGGGGATCAGTTCTTC; CDR3: CASSLGAGGDQFF
D: NA; V: TRBV11-2; size: NA; J: TRBJ2-1; DNA: TGTGCCAGCAGCGAACGCCTCTCCGGGGCCGGGTTTGATGGGCAGTTCTTC; CDR3: CASSERLSGAGFDGQFF
D: NA; V: TRBV5-6; size: NA; J: TRBJ2-3; DNA: TGTGCCAGCAGCCCTACGGACGGTGGCTTCCTCCCAGATACGCAGTATTTT; CDR3: CASSPTDGGFLPDTQYF
D: TRBD2; V: TRBV24-1; size: NA; J: TRBJ2-1; DNA: TGTGCCACCAGTGATTTGAGTTCTAGCGGGATGAATGAGCAGTTCTTC; CDR3: CATSDLSSSGMNEQFF
D: NA; V: TRBV20-1; size: few; J: TRBJ2-7; DNA: TGCAGTGCTAGAGATCCAGGTGGCGACGAGCAGTACTTC; CDR3: CSARDPGGDEQYF
D: NA; V: TRBV12-3/TRBV12-4; size: many; J: TRBJ2-3; DNA: TGTGCCAGCAGTTTGGCTAGCGGCACAGATACGCAGTATTTT; CDR3: CASSLASGTDTQYF
D: TRBD2; V: TRBV5-1; size: many; J: TRBJ2-3; DNA: TGCGCCAGCAGCAACCTAGCGGGATTGAACACAGATACGCAGTATTTT; CDR3: CASSNLAGLNTDTQYF
D: NA; V: TRBV2; size: NA; J: TRBJ2-7; DNA: TGTGCCAGCAGGACAGGCTCACTGAATTACGAGCAGTACTTC; CDR3: CASRTGSLNYEQYF
D: NA; V: TRBV2; size: many; J: TRBJ2-1; DNA: TGTGCCAGCAGTGTGCAGGGGTACAATGAGCAGTTCTTC; CDR3: CASSVQGYNEQFF
D: NA; V: TRBV12-3/TRBV12-4; size: NA; J: TRBJ1-2; DNA: TGTGCCAGCAGTTTTGCAGGCCCGGGGGGCTACACCTTC; CDR3: CASSFAGPGGYTF
D: NA; V: TRBV12-3/TRBV12-4; size: many; J: TRBJ1-1; DNA: TGTGCCAGCAGTTTAGCTGGGGGTAGAGGCCCTGAAGCTTTCTTT; CDR3: CASSLAGGRGPEAFF
D: NA; V: TRBV18; size: NA; J: TRBJ1-1; DNA: TGTGCCAGCTCACCTGGGTACGGGAGAGGCACTGAAGCTTTCTTT; CDR3: CASSPGYGRGTEAFF
D: NA; V: TRBV6-2/TRBV6-3; size: NA; J: TRBJ2-3; DNA: TGTGCCAGCAGTTACTCGACTCAGCGAAGAGATACGCAGTATTTT; CDR3: CASSYSTQRRDTQYF
D: NA; V: TRBV2; size: few; J: TRBJ1-2; DNA: TGTGCCAGCATTTGGTTGCTTAACGCTTACACCTTC; CDR3: CASIWLLNAYTF
D: NA; V: TRBV27; size: few; J: TRBJ1-1; DNA: TGTGCCAGCAGTTGGCGTTTTGGTTTCACTGAAGCTTTCTTT; CDR3: CASSWRFGFTEAFF
D: NA; V: TRBV10-3; size: few; J: TRBJ2-7; DNA: TGTGCCATCAGTGAGTCAGACGGCAGGGATGCCTACGAGCAGTACTTC; CDR3: CAISESDGRDAYEQYF
D: TRBD2; V: TRBV4-1; size: NA; J: TRBJ2-3; DNA: TGCGCCAGCAGCCAACCGGGACTAGCGGGAGATACGCAGTATTTT; CDR3: CASSQPGLAGDTQYF
D: TRBD1; V: TRBV18; size: NA; J: TRBJ1-4; DNA: TGTGCCAGCTCACCAACCGGGACAGGGCGTGAAAAACTGTTTTTT; CDR3: CASSPTGTGREKLFF
D: NA; V: TRBV3-1; size: few; J: TRBJ1-4; DNA: TGTGCCAGCAGCGCCGACCGGAATGAAAAACTGTTTTTT; CDR3: CASSADRNEKLFF
D: NA; V: TRBV5-1; size: many; J: TRBJ1-1; DNA: TGCGCCAGCAGGCTGGTAGGGAGGGACACTGAAGCTTTCTTT; CDR3: CASRLVGRDTEAFF
D: NA; V: TRBV5-4; size: few; J: TRBJ2-2; DNA: TGTGCCAGCAGTCGGGTTGGCACCGGGGAGCTGTTTTTT; CDR3: CASSRVGTGELFF
D: NA; V: TRBV5-1; size: NA; J: TRBJ1-1; DNA: TGCGCCAGCAGCCCCCGACAGGTCGGCGTAGGAATCGCTGAAGCTTTCTTT; CDR3: CASSPRQVGVGIAEAFF
D: TRBD2; V: TRBV4-1; size: NA; J: TRBJ2-3; DNA: TGCGCCAGCAGCCAATGGGCGGGAGGGCCGCCCACGCAGTATTTT; CDR3: CASSQWAGGPPTQYF
D: NA; V: TRBV5-1; size: NA; J: TRBJ2-1; DNA: TGCGCCAGCAGCTTGGGAGGGGGGACCTTCAATGAGCAGTTCTTC; CDR3: CASSLGGGTFNEQFF
D: NA; V: TRBV2; size: NA; J: TRBJ2-7; DNA: TGTGCCAGTGCTCTGGGAGCCTACGAGCAGCACTTC; CDR3: CASALGAYEQHF
D: TRBD1; V: TRBV11-3; size: many; J: TRBJ2-3; DNA: TGTGCCAGCAGCCGCAGGGGGCCTAGCACAGATACGCAGTATTTT; CDR3: CASSRRGPSTDTQYF
D: TRBD1; V: TRBV28; size: NA; J: TRBJ1-1; DNA: TGTGCCAGCAGGGAGGACAGGGGGCTGGCTGAAGCTTTCTTT; CDR3: CASREDRGLAEAFF
D: NA; V: TRBV7-9; size: NA; J: TRBJ2-3; DNA: TGTGCCAGCAGCTTAGGGCTTTTCACAGATACGCAGTATTTT; CDR3: CASSLGLFTDTQYF
D: TRBD2; V: TRBV12-5; size: many; J: TRBJ2-7; DNA: TGTGCTAGTGGTTTCGTGACTAGCCGTGGGGAGCAGTACTTC; CDR3: CASGFVTSRGEQYF
D: NA; V: TRBV20-1; size: NA; J: TRBJ2-1; DNA: TGCAGTGCCACAGGGGCGCGGGGAGGAGCTTTTGAGCAGTTCTTC; CDR3: CSATGARGGAFEQFF
D: NA; V: TRBV6-1; size: NA; J: TRBJ2-3; DNA: TGTGCCAGCAGAAGGGGGAGGCGCACAGATACGCAGTATTTT; CDR3: CASRRGRRTDTQYF
D: NA; V: TRBV9; size: NA; J: TRBJ2-7; DNA: TGTGCCAGCAGCGTAGGGGGTTCGGGCTACGAGCAGTACTTC; CDR3: CASSVGGSGYEQYF
D: TRBD2; V: TRBV28; size: NA; J: TRBJ2-7; DNA: TGTGCCAGCAGCCGGGGGGGGGGTTATCACGAGCAGTACTTC; CDR3: CASSRGGGYHEQYF
D: TRBD2; V: TRBV6-1; size: NA; J: TRBJ2-3; DNA: TGTGCCACCCGACTAGCGGGGGGCACAGATACGCAGTATTTT; CDR3: CATRLAGGTDTQYF
D: NA; V: TRBV7-2; size: NA; J: TRBJ1-4; DNA: TGTGCCAGCAGCTTGGGTATTGAAAAACTGTTTTTT; CDR3: CASSLGIEKLFF
D: NA; V: TRBV10-3; size: few; J: TRBJ2-2; DNA: TGTGCCATCAGTGGTTCGGGTTCCACCGGGGAGCTGTTTTTT; CDR3: CAISGSGSTGELFF
D: NA; V: TRBV6-5; size: NA; J: TRBJ1-1; DNA: TGTGCCAGCAGTTACTCCAAAGGCACTGAAGCTTTCTTT; CDR3: CASSYSKGTEAFF
D: NA; V: TRBV15; size: few; J: TRBJ1-1; DNA: TGTGCCACCAGCAGAGATCCTCTCCCGAGGGGCACTGAAGCTTTCTTT; CDR3: CATSRDPLPRGTEAFF
D: NA; V: TRBV11-3; size: few; J: TRBJ2-2; DNA: TGTGCCAGCAGCTTAGACTCGAGGCTGAACACCGGGGAGCTGTTTTTT; CDR3: CASSLDSRLNTGELFF
D: TRBD2; V: TRBV13; size: NA; J: TRBJ2-7; DNA: TGTGCCAGCAGCTTAGGACAACTAGCGGGAGGCCCCGAGCAGTACTTC; CDR3: CASSLGQLAGGPEQYF
D: NA; V: TRBV20-1; size: NA; J: TRBJ2-3; DNA: TGCAGTGCAAACAGGGGGTTAGCGGGTCCAGATACGCAGTATTTT; CDR3: CSANRGLAGPDTQYF
D: NA; V: TRBV7-2; size: NA; J: TRBJ1-6; DNA: TGTGCCAGCAGCTACCCTGAGAGGGGCGTCAGAAATTCACCCCTCCACTTT; CDR3: CASSYPERGVRNSPLHF
D: TRBD2; V: TRBV20-1; size: NA; J: TRBJ2-2; DNA: TGCAGTGCTAGGGGAGGACTAGCGGACACCGGGGAGCTGTTTTTT; CDR3: CSARGGLADTGELFF
D: NA; V: TRBV20-1; size: NA; J: TRBJ2-7; DNA: TGCAGTGCTAGGGGACACTTATCCTACGAGCAGTACTTC; CDR3: CSARGHLSYEQYF
D: TRBD2; V: TRBV2; size: few; J: TRBJ2-7; DNA: TGTGCCAGCAGTCGGACTAGCGGTTTCAACGAGCAGTACTTC; CDR3: CASSRTSGFNEQYF
D: TRBD1; V: TRBV10-3; size: NA; J: TRBJ1-2; DNA: TGTGCCATCACTGAGGACAGGACCTTGGGGGGCTACACCTTC; CDR3: CAITEDRTLGGYTF
D: NA; V: TRBV4-2; size: NA; J: TRBJ1-2; DNA: TGTGCCAGCAGCCGGAGTGGGACAACGGGAAACTATGGCTACACCTTC; CDR3: CASSRSGTTGNYGYTF
D: TRBD2; V: TRBV4-1; size: NA; J: TRBJ2-6; DNA: TGCGCCAGCAGCCAAGCCGGGCTAGCGGGAGGGTTTGGGGCCAACGTCCTGACTTTC; CDR3: CASSQAGLAGGFGANVLTF
D: TRBD2; V: TRBV27; size: few; J: TRBJ2-3; DNA: TGTGCCAGCAGTTCCAGACTAGCGGGGGTTAGCACAGATACGCAGTATTTT; CDR3: CASSSRLAGVSTDTQYF
D: TRBD1; V: TRBV27; size: NA; J: TRBJ2-3; DNA: TGTGCCAGCGGGGACAGGGGGAGGGGTTGGACAGATACGCAGTATTTT; CDR3: CASGDRGRGWTDTQYF